Listed here are 16 T cell receptor beta chains from one sample, sequenced in a study of T-cell memory formation after mild COVID-19. In TCRdb, the 5' RACE reads were re-called with MiXCR into one record per CDR3 protein. Altogether just over 300,000 distinct CDR3 sequences are present, approximately 19% being singletons, with the ten largest covering 21%. The sequenced sample was PBMCs or a T cell subset sorted from them (not recorded which). These receptors came from a man aged 18 to 29 who had mild COVID-19 (a few samples of this study predate the infection). Cell type and time point are not known.

V and J are TRBV10-3 and TRBJ1-1; 8 bases are a match to TRBD1. This CDR3 has 14 amino acids. Germline CDR1 is ENHRY and CDR2 is SYGVKD. Unmatched junction bases numbered 6, after V lost 6 bases and J lost 3 bases. The CDR3 loop is CAIRPGGSDTEAFF. CDR3 coding DNA: TGTGCCATCAGGCCAGGGGGCTCTGACACTGAAGCTTTCTTT.

The chain is built from TRBV7-2 and TRBJ2-3; TRBD2 agrees at 14 bases. The V gene end was trimmed by 5 bases and the J gene end by 0 bases; junction bases not matched to a gene: 4. Germline V gene sequence: CDR1 SGHTA, CDR2 FQGNSA. The CDR3 has 17 residues. The DNA of the CDR3 is TGTGCCAGCAGCCTTCGGACTAGCGGGGGGAGCACAGATACGCAGTATTTT. Its protein is CASSLRTSGGSTDTQYF.

CDR3 nucleotides: TGTGCCAGCTCACCACGACTCTTCGATACGCAGTATTTT. Translating it yields CASSPRLFDTQYF. The gene calls are TRBV18 and TRBJ2-3; D not resolved. CDR1 and CDR2 from the germline V gene are KGHSH and LQKENI. This CDR3 region has 13 residues. Trimming shortened V by 1 base and J by 6 bases, and 8 bases separated the two germline ends.

J is TRBJ2-1 and V is TRBV2; D is perhaps TRBD1 or TRBD2 (5 bases each). This CDR3 is built from 16 residues. Trimming cost V 3 bases and J 4 bases, with 16 bases left between them. In germline, CDR1 is SNHLY, CDR2 FYNNEI. The CDR3 protein is CASSDPLAGGYNEQFF. DNA for the CDR3: TGTGCCAGCAGTGACCCCCTAGCTGGGGGTTACAATGAGCAGTTCTTC.

Details on this clonotype: Mismatch with germline at one junction end may stem from a read error. This chain links TRBV27 with TRBJ1-6, with 7 bases that match TRBD1. The germline V gene encodes CDR1 MNHEY and CDR2 SMNVEV (reference sequence). This CDR3 is built from 16 residues. The CDR3 DNA is TGCACCAGCAGTCGCACGACAGGGCAGAGTAATTCACCCCTCCACTTT. This codes for CTSSRTTGQSNSPLHF.

The table lists this clonotype with many counts. V usage is TRBV29-1 and J usage is TRBJ2-7; a weak D match, TRBD1 (6 bases). Trimming cost V 6 bases and J 2 bases, with 8 bases left between them. The CDR3 covers 11 residues. Germline V lookup: CDR1 SQVTM, CDR2 ANQGSEA. CDR3 residues: CSVQGAYEQYF. The CDR3 bases are TGCAGCGTACAGGGCGCCTACGAGCAGTACTTC.

This clonotype was seen a handful of times. V and J are TRBV12-3 or TRBV12-4 and TRBJ1-1, with D unclear. Trimming removed 6 bases at V and 9 bases at J, with 17 bases between. CDR3 length equals 13 residues. The CDR3 DNA reads as TGTGCCAGCAGCCCCCAGGCGGTCTCCCAAGCTTTCTTT. Encoded protein: CASSPQAVSQAFF.

This clonotype was counted ten times or more. This chain joins TRBV5-1 and TRBJ1-1; 9 nucleotides line up with TRBD1. The length of the CDR3 is 15 residues. Per the germline V gene, CDR1 is SGHRS and CDR2 is YFSETQ. The trim removed 4 bases at V and 5 bases at J, leaving 9 bases unmatched. The CDR3 loop is CASSKGTGLETEAFF. The CDR3 coding sequence is TGCGCCAGCAGCAAAGGGACAGGGCTGGAGACTGAAGCTTTCTTT.

This clonotype was detected once. V and J are TRBV6-2 or TRBV6-3 and TRBJ1-2; D is perhaps TRBD1 (6 bases). There are 14 residues in the CDR3. V was clipped by 5 bases and J by 5 bases, with 15 bases between them. Per germline, CDR1 MNHEY and CDR2 SVGEGT. Written as DNA, the CDR3 is TGTGCCAGCAGTCCCGGACAGCATGGTTATGGCTACACCTTC. This gives the protein CASSPGQHGYGYTF.

In its sample, this clonotype was seen a few times. The rearrangement links TRBV10-3 to TRBJ2-3, with D perhaps TRBD1 (6 bases). The CDR3 has 16 amino acids. V gave up 0 bases and J gave up 0 bases, with 10 bases separating them. Per germline, CDR1 ENHRY and CDR2 SYGVKD. The CDR3: CAISESTGPSTDTQYF. The CDR3 DNA follows: TGTGCCATCAGTGAGTCGACAGGACCCAGCACAGATACGCAGTATTTT.

This chain connects TRBV21-1 to TRBJ1-1; the DNA was not compared with TRBD1, the D call given in the table. TRBV21-1 is a pseudogene segment. This CDR3 comprises 15 residues. DNA for the CDR3: TGTGCCAGCAGCAAACCGAAGGGGTCTAACACTGAAGCTTTCTTT. Encoded protein: CASSKPKGSNTEAFF.

This clonotype has only a few counts. The V gene is TRBV6-1, the J gene TRBJ1-1; unclear D gene. V was clipped by 6 bases and J by 8 bases, with 13 bases between them. The CDR3 covers 12 residues. Per germline, CDR1 MNHNS and CDR2 SASEGT. The DNA of the CDR3 is TGTGCCAGCAGCGAATGGACGCGGGAAGCTTTCTTT. Translating it yields CASSEWTREAFF.

Only a few counts were recorded for this clonotype. This sequence joins TRBV12-3 or TRBV12-4 and TRBJ2-7, with 7 bases fitting TRBD1. V lost 5 bases and J lost 4; bases outside the gene matches: 5. The CDR3 has 13 amino acids. The CDR3 loop reads CASSRGTEYEQYF. CDR3 DNA sequence: TGTGCCAGCAGTCGTGGGACAGAGTACGAGCAGTACTTC.

The chain uses TRBV5-1 and TRBJ2-5; 10 bases match TRBD1. CDR3 length: 14 amino acids. Germline CDR1 is SGHRS and CDR2 is YFSETQ. Trimming at V came to 3 bases and at J to 4 bases, leaving 3 bases not matched to a gene. The CDR3 here is CASSYGQGGETQYF. The CDR3 DNA reads as TGCGCCAGCAGCTATGGACAGGGGGGAGAGACCCAGTACTTC.

The gene calls are TRBV28 and TRBJ1-1, with 11 nucleotides matching TRBD1. Unmatched junction bases numbered 2, after V lost 6 bases and J lost 5 bases. This CDR3 spans 13 amino acids. Germline lookup yields CDR1 MDHEN and CDR2 SYDVKM. The CDR3 loop is CASSWDRGTEAFF. The CDR3 DNA reads TGTGCCAGCAGCTGGGACAGGGGGACTGAAGCTTTCTTT.

This clonotype was detected ten times or more. The rearrangement joins TRBV5-1 to TRBJ2-5; D uncertain. Trimming cost V 1 base and J 5 bases, with 12 bases left between them. Germline-derived CDR1 and CDR2 are SGHRS and YFSETQ. This CDR3 contains 14 residues. As DNA, the CDR3 is TGCGCCAGCAGCTTGTATGGGGTAGGGGAGACCCAGTACTTC. Protein sequence: CASSLYGVGETQYF.